Presented here are 29 T cell receptor beta chains from one specimen sequenced in a study of CXCR3 chemokines and chemotherapy response in bladder cancer. In TCRdb, the PCR reads were re-called with MiXCR into one record per CDR3 protein. Seen here are around 13,000 distinct CDR3 sequences, roughly an eighth observed once, and the top ten hold 25% to 30%. Sampling was performed from a patient whose treatment included neoadjuvant chemotherapy. The receptor set was obtained from a human donor with bladder cancer that did not respond to neoadjuvant chemotherapy.

V is TRBV7-9 and J is TRBJ1-4; 8 bases are a match to TRBD1. V lost 5 bases and J lost 8; bases outside the gene matches: 7. CDR1 SEHNR and CDR2 FQNEAQ come from the germline V gene (reference sequence). This CDR3 spans 14 amino acids. The CDR3 loop reads CASSLGQGEEKLFF. The CDR3 DNA sequence: TGTGCCAGCAGCCTTGGACAGGGAGAAGAAAAACTGTTTTTT.

This clonotype was detected many times. The V gene is TRBV28, the J gene TRBJ1-1, with TRBD1 matching 9 bases. The CDR3 sequence is 16 residues long. Germline V gene lookup returns CDR1 MDHEN and CDR2 SYDVKM. V lost 1 base, J lost 10 bases, and 13 bases stayed unmatched. The CDR3: CASSLSPFSGQGVAFF. The CDR3 region has the DNA TGTGCCAGCAGTTTATCCCCCTTCTCGGGACAGGGTGTAGCTTTCTTT.

The sample holds many counts of this clonotype. This chain connects TRBV19 to TRBJ1-3, with 9 bases lining up with TRBD1. The CDR3 totals 16 residues. V shed 5 bases and J 3 bases; nucleotides not matched to a gene: 8. The V gene's germline CDR1 is LNHDA and CDR2 SQIVND (reference sequence). CDR3 amino acids: CASSRGDRAGGNTIYF. The CDR3 region has the DNA TGTGCCAGTAGTCGGGGGGACAGGGCCGGTGGAAACACCATATATTTT.

This clonotype was seen at least ten times. The gene calls are TRBV7-2 and TRBJ2-5, with 10 bases lining up with TRBD1. Germline lookup yields CDR1 SGHTA and CDR2 FQGNSA. J was trimmed by 8 bases and V by 3 bases; bases with no gene match: 9. The CDR3 is 15 amino acids. The CDR3 is CASSFRGTGDITQYF. DNA for the CDR3: TGTGCCAGCAGCTTCCGGGGGACAGGGGATATCACCCAGTACTTC.

This clonotype was counted many times. This chain links TRBV5-4 with TRBJ1-2, with D uncertain. CDR1 and CDR2 from the germline V gene are SGHNT and YYREEE (reference sequence). CDR3 length: 13 amino acids. Trimming left V 0 bases short and J 4 bases short, with 7 bases between. The chain's CDR3 is CASSLDRGYGYTF. Here the CDR3 DNA reads TGTGCCAGCAGCTTGGATCGGGGCTATGGCTACACCTTC.

Sample share makes this clonotype medium-sized. The V call is TRBV24-1, the J call TRBJ2-3, with a tentative D call TRBD1 (6 bases). With 6 bases removed from V and 1 base from J, the gap between germline ends came to 13 bases. CDR1 is KGHDR and CDR2 is SFDVKD in the germline V gene. This CDR3 is 15 amino acids long. The chain's CDR3 is CATSSGDGGTDTQYF. CDR3 nucleotides: TGTGCCACCAGTTCAGGGGACGGTGGCACAGATACGCAGTATTTT.

The V gene is TRBV2, the J gene TRBJ1-2, with unresolved D. Germline lookup yields CDR1 SNHLY and CDR2 FYNNEI. Trimming cost V 7 bases and J 3 bases, with 21 bases left between them. The CDR3 spans 16 residues. DNA for the CDR3: TGTGCCAGCACGTCAAAGACTCGGCGGTCTGACTATGGCTACACCTTC. Its protein is CASTSKTRRSDYGYTF.

With respect to this clonotype: A far larger clone is off by one base, so a read error is likely. The genes are TRBV6-6 and TRBJ2-4; TRBD1 matches at 9 bases. The CDR3 is 19 amino acids. Germline V gene data show CDR1 as MNHNY and CDR2 as SVGAGI (reference sequence). V lost 5 bases, J lost 6 bases, and 20 bases stayed unmatched. The CDR3 is CASSVRDREAYVGINIQYF. The CDR3 DNA reads TGTGCCAGCAGTGTCCGGGACAGGGAAGCGTATGTAGGCATAAACATTCAGTACTTC.

Ten or more counts support this clonotype. The CDR3 region is CASSPTGSKEEAFF. For the CDR3, the DNA is TGTGCCAGCTCACCGACAGGGAGTAAAGAAGAAGCTTTCTTT. The chain is built from TRBV18 and TRBJ1-1; 7 bases map to TRBD1. There are 14 residues in the CDR3. V shed 3 bases and J 8 bases; nucleotides not matched to a gene: 9. Germline CDR1 KGHSH, CDR2 LQKENI. The full variable domain, its missing parts supplied by reference TRBV18 and TRBJ1-1, is NAGVMQNPRHLVRRRGQEARLRCSPMKGHSHVYWYRQLPEEGLKFMVYLQKENIIDESGMPKERFSAEFPKEGPSILRIQQVVRGDSAAYFCASSPTGSKEEAFFGQGTRLTVV.

Only a few counts were recorded for this clonotype. The rearrangement joins TRBV18 to TRBJ2-5; no reliable D call. The CDR3 runs to 15 residues. V lost 2 bases to trimming and J lost 1 base, with 11 bases between them. Per germline, CDR1 KGHSH and CDR2 LQKENI. The CDR3 nucleotides are TGTGCCAGCTCACCAACTTCCGGTTCCCAAGAGACCCAGTACTTC. Translation gives CASSPTSGSQETQYF. Full variable domain (outside the CDR3, taken from reference TRBV18 and TRBJ2-5): NAGVMQNPRHLVRRRGQEARLRCSPMKGHSHVYWYRQLPEEGLKFMVYLQKENIIDESGMPKERFSAEFPKEGPSILRIQQVVRGDSAAYFCASSPTSGSQETQYFGPGTRLLVL.

On this clonotype: This may be a read error: a much more frequent sequence differs by one nucleotide. V usage is TRBV7-9 and J usage is TRBJ2-7, with D perhaps being TRBD1 or TRBD2 (6 bases each). The CDR3 runs to 14 residues. Germline V CDR1 and CDR2: SEHNR, FQNEAQ (reference sequence). The V and J ends lost 6 bases and 7 bases respectively, with 19 bases between them. The CDR3 DNA reads as TGTGCCAGCAGTCCTAGGGGGGCCGAGAATGAGCAGTACTTC. This codes for CASSPRGAENEQYF.

The genes are TRBV20-1 and TRBJ2-7; D is perhaps TRBD2 (6 bases). The germline gives CDR1 DFQATT, CDR2 SNEGSKA (reference sequence). V was cut by 3 bases and J by 7 bases, with 16 bases left in between. The CDR3 sequence is 13 residues long. CDR3 region: CSASRAGPGEQYF. Here the CDR3 DNA reads TGCAGTGCTAGCCGTGCGGGACCTGGGGAGCAGTACTTC.

This clonotype occurred a few times. This chain's CDR3 is CSARRGSGLTNTEAFF. In nucleotides, the CDR3 is TGCAGTGCTAGAAGGGGGTCGGGACTTACGAACACTGAAGCTTTCTTT. The chain combines TRBV20-1 with TRBJ1-1, with a tentative D call TRBD1 (6 bases). The ends were cut back, 2 bases at V and 1 base at J, with 17 bases in the middle. The CDR3 is made up of 16 amino acids. CDR1 and CDR2 from the germline V gene are DFQATT and SNEGSKA (reference sequence).

The table lists this clonotype with many counts. The V gene is TRBV6-2 or TRBV6-3, the J gene TRBJ1-1; D is possibly TRBD1 (6 bases). Trimming shortened V by 6 bases and J by 1 base, and 9 bases separated the two germline ends. The germline gives CDR1 MNHEY, CDR2 SVGEGT. This CDR3 has 13 residues. The CDR3: CASSRQENTEAFF. In DNA form, the CDR3 reads TGTGCCAGCAGCCGACAGGAGAACACTGAAGCTTTCTTT.

This clonotype has more than one count but fewer than ten. This sequence joins TRBV12-3 or TRBV12-4 and TRBJ2-5; D remains unclear. This CDR3 has 13 amino acids. V was pared by 3 bases and J by 7 bases, with 12 bases between. CDR3 sequence: CASSFSGDGTQYF. CDR3 coding DNA: TGTGCCAGCAGTTTCTCAGGTGACGGGACCCAGTACTTC.

This clonotype was seen many times. The V and J genes are TRBV7-2 and TRBJ1-4; 7 bases fit TRBD1. Looked up from germline, CDR1 is SGHTA and CDR2 is FQGNSA. This CDR3 comprises 14 residues. V shed 0 bases and J 14 bases; nucleotides not matched to a gene: 9. CDR3 DNA: TGTGCCAGCAGCTTAGCGCAGGGGGACGCAGGGCTGTTTTTT. Translated: CASSLAQGDAGLFF.

This clonotype was seen ten or more times. The chain has TRBV24-1 and TRBJ1-5; D is unresolved. The CDR3 sequence is 14 residues long. V was trimmed by 4 bases and J by 0 bases, leaving 6 bases between them. From germline, CDR1 is KGHDR and CDR2 SFDVKD. CDR3 amino acids: CATSDRVSNQPQHF. The CDR3 bases are TGTGCCACCAGTGACCGGGTTAGCAATCAGCCCCAGCATTTT.

This clonotype has ten or more counts. This chain links TRBV6-1 with TRBJ2-3, with D possibly being TRBD2 (8 bases). V was shortened by 0 bases and J by 6 bases, with 16 bases between the two germline ends. Germline CDR1 MNHNS, CDR2 SASEGT. The CDR3 extends over 16 amino acids. CDR3 amino acids: CASSEAVGGGGDTQYF. The CDR3 DNA reads as TGTGCCAGCAGTGAAGCGGTAGGGGGCGGGGGGGATACGCAGTATTTT.

This clonotype came up many times. J is TRBJ1-2 and V is TRBV11-2; perhaps TRBD1 as D (6 bases). This CDR3 is 12 amino acids long. Germline-derived CDR1 and CDR2 are SGHAT and FQNNGV. With 5 bases removed from V and 2 bases from J, the gap between germline ends came to 6 bases. The CDR3 DNA follows: TGTGCCAGCAGCGGACAGAACTATGGCTACACCTTC. Protein product: CASSGQNYGYTF. Combining the CDR3 with reference TRBV11-2 and TRBJ1-2 gives the whole variable domain EAGVAQSPRYKIIEKRQSVAFWCNPISGHATLYWYQQILGQGPKLLIQFQNNGVVDDSQLPKDRFSAERLKGVDSTLKIQPAKLEDSAVYLCASSGQNYGYTFGSGTRLTVV.

Ten or more counts support this clonotype. This rearrangement joins TRBV10-3 to TRBJ2-6; tentative D call: TRBD2 (5 bases). V was pared by 4 bases and J by 4 bases, with 8 bases between. Germline V gene data show CDR1 as ENHRY and CDR2 as SYGVKD. The CDR3 totals 14 residues. The CDR3 coding sequence is TGTGCCATCAGTGGCGGGTCAGGGGCCAACGTCCTGACTTTC. This sequence encodes CAISGGSGANVLTF.

This clonotype was seen ten or more times. The CDR3 is CATSWLGTEAFF. The CDR3 nucleotides are TGTGCCACCAGCTGGCTGGGGACCGAAGCTTTCTTT. V and J are TRBV15 and TRBJ1-1; TRBD1 is a possible D gene (5 bases). Trimming pared 5 bases from V and 8 bases from J, leaving 12 bases between. The CDR3 is 12 amino acids. Germline CDR1 reads LNHNV; CDR2 reads YYDKDF (reference sequence). The full variable domain, with the rest looked up from reference TRBV15 and TRBJ1-1, is DAMVIQNPRYQVTQFGKPVTLSCSQTLNHNVMYWYQQKSSQAPKLLFHYYDKDFNNEADTPDNFQSRRPNTSFCFLDIRSPGLGDTAMYLCATSWLGTEAFFGQGTRLTVV.

This rearrangement joins TRBV20-1 to TRBJ1-2, with TRBD1 identical over 8 bases. Per the germline V gene, CDR1 is DFQATT and CDR2 is SNEGSKA (reference sequence). This CDR3 comprises 12 residues. V lost 5 bases and J lost 6; bases outside the gene matches: 5. CDR3 in amino acids: CSAEDRGNGYTF. The CDR3 nucleotides read TGCAGTGCTGAAGACAGGGGTAATGGCTACACCTTC.

In its sample, this clonotype was seen a few times. The rearrangement joins TRBV9 to TRBJ2-1; tentative D call: TRBD2 (7 bases). Germline-derived CDR1 and CDR2 are SGDLS and YYNGEE. This CDR3 is built from 16 residues. V was trimmed by 0 bases and J by 4 bases, leaving 14 bases between them. The CDR3 here is CASSVGVGGGYNEQFF. The CDR3 bases are TGTGCCAGCAGCGTAGGAGTGGGAGGGGGATACAATGAGCAGTTCTTC.

This clonotype was picked up many times. The chain couples TRBV29-1 to TRBJ2-3; possibly TRBD2 for D (6 bases). Germline-derived CDR1 and CDR2 are SQVTM and ANQGSEA. With 5 bases removed from V and 0 bases from J, the gap between germline ends came to 9 bases. This CDR3 comprises 13 residues. CDR3 DNA sequence: TGCAGCGTTCCGGGACTGAGCACAGATACGCAGTATTTT. As protein: CSVPGLSTDTQYF.

The V call is TRBV7-3, the J call TRBJ1-1; D is unresolved. The CDR3 covers 14 residues. Germline assignment: CDR1 SGHTA and CDR2 FQGTGA. Trimming removed 2 bases from V and 6 bases from J, with 13 bases in between. The CDR3 reads CASSLRRTDPEAFF. The CDR3 DNA is TGTGCCAGCAGCTTACGGCGGACCGATCCTGAAGCTTTCTTT.

By proportion, this clonotype is medium-sized (0.01 to 0.1%). The genes are TRBV6-5 and TRBJ1-1; D is possibly TRBD1 (6 bases). The CDR3 has 15 amino acids. Per the germline V gene, CDR1 is MNHEY and CDR2 is SVGAGI. V lost 7 bases to trimming and J lost 0 bases, with 15 bases between them. Here the CDR3 reads CASIDRDTLNTEAFF. CDR3 nucleotide sequence: TGTGCCAGCATCGACCGGGACACACTGAACACTGAAGCTTTCTTT.

At least ten counts were recorded for this clonotype. V and J are TRBV6-6 and TRBJ2-5; TRBD2 might be the D (6 bases). Germline CDR1 reads MNHNY; CDR2 reads SVGAGI (reference sequence). V was trimmed by 10 bases and J by 0 bases, leaving 9 bases between them. CDR3 size: 12 residues. CDR3 bases: TGTGCCACGCGGGACTACCAAGAGACCCAGTACTTC. This sequence encodes CATRDYQETQYF.

This clonotype was seen at least ten times. The V call is TRBV18, the J call TRBJ2-5; D not certain. Looked up from germline, CDR1 is KGHSH and CDR2 is LQKENI. CDR3 length: 11 amino acids. With 5 bases removed from V and 7 bases from J, the gap between germline ends came to 8 bases. The CDR3: CASSDVGTQYF. CDR3 in DNA: TGTGCCAGCTCAGATGTGGGGACCCAGTACTTC.

Sample share makes this clonotype medium-sized. This rearrangement joins TRBV6-5 to TRBJ2-5; D gene unclear. This CDR3 has 11 amino acids. Germline CDR1 reads MNHEY; CDR2 reads SVGAGI. V lost 5 bases to trimming and J lost 5 bases, with 6 bases between them. CDR3 region: CASSQRETQYF. The CDR3 nucleotides read TGTGCCAGCAGTCAACGGGAGACCCAGTACTTC.